Following are 19 T cell receptor beta chains from one sample sequenced in a study of blood T cell repertoires in COVID-19. Profiling relied on immunoSEQ multiplex PCR, and the TCRdb table lists in-frame clones only, not all of them. The repertoire holds approximately 180,000 clones, with roughly 82% as singletons. The sample taken for sequencing was PBMCs or T cells enriched from blood (not recorded which). The source of these receptors is a woman in her sixties or seventies with acute COVID-19.

The genes are TRBV5-1 and TRBJ1-5; 9 nucleotides line up with TRBD1. The germline CDR1 and CDR2 sequences are SGHRS and YFSETQ. The CDR3 extends over 15 amino acids. V shed 4 bases and J 6 bases; nucleotides not matched to a gene: 8. CDR3 protein: CASSPDRGSGQPQHF. DNA of the CDR3: TGCGCCAGCAGCCCGGACAGGGGTTCAGGTCAGCCCCAGCATTTT.

The chain has TRBV6-2 or TRBV6-3 and TRBJ2-3, with no clear D. With 0 bases removed from V and 2 bases from J, the gap between germline ends came to 18 bases. This CDR3 region has 18 residues. Per the germline V gene, CDR1 is MNHEY and CDR2 is SVGEGT. CDR3 sequence reads: CASSYSRRKGRFTDTQYF. Here the CDR3 DNA reads TGTGCCAGCAGTTACTCGAGGCGGAAAGGTCGGTTCACAGATACGCAGTATTTT.

This sequence joins TRBV6-1 and TRBJ2-6; D is unresolved. CDR3 length: 16 amino acids. CDR1 and CDR2 from the germline V gene are MNHNS and SASEGT. V lost 4 bases and J lost 1, with 11 bases in between. The CDR3 region is CASSAPSRSGANVLTF. The CDR3 DNA reads TGTGCCAGCAGTGCCCCCTCCCGGTCTGGGGCCAACGTCCTGACTTTC.

The V gene is TRBV18, the J gene TRBJ2-2, with 7 bases aligning to TRBD1. After removal of 3 bases from V and 4 bases from J, the junction contained 2 bases not matched to a gene. Looked up from germline, CDR1 is KGHSH and CDR2 is LQKENI. The CDR3 is made up of 14 amino acids. The CDR3 region is CASSPQGVTGELFF. DNA for the CDR3: TGTGCCAGCTCACCCCAGGGGGTCACCGGGGAGCTGTTTTTT.

The sample holds many counts of this clone. The rearrangement joins TRBV9 to TRBJ1-2; 8 positions agree with TRBD1. Trimming at V came to 3 bases and at J to 4 bases, leaving 5 bases not matched to a gene. The V gene's germline CDR1 is SGDLS and CDR2 YYNGEE. The CDR3 has 14 residues. DNA of the CDR3: TGTGCCAGCAGCGAAGGGACAGGAGGCTATGGCTACACCTTC. This sequence encodes CASSEGTGGYGYTF.

V is TRBV29-1 and J is TRBJ2-1; 7 bases fit TRBD1. Germline V gene sequence: CDR1 SQVTM, CDR2 ANQGSEA. The CDR3 covers 14 residues. V trimming: 7 bases; J trimming: 4 bases; junction bases outside the gene matches: 10. CDR3 nucleotides: TGCAGCGGCAACAGGGGAATGGGGTACAATGAGCAGTTCTTC. It is translated as CSGNRGMGYNEQFF.

The chain couples TRBV7-9 to TRBJ1-6; D ambiguous. Germline V gene sequence: CDR1 SEHNR, CDR2 FQNEAQ (reference sequence). The CDR3 is made up of 12 amino acids. V was cut by 6 bases and J by 7 bases, with 7 bases left in between. CDR3 amino acids: CASSRENSPLHF. The CDR3 DNA follows: TGTGCCAGCAGTCGGGAGAATTCACCCCTCCACTTT.

This chain links TRBV19 with TRBJ2-7, with 10 bases aligning to TRBD2. This CDR3 region has 14 residues. Germline V gives CDR1 LNHDA, CDR2 SQIVND (reference sequence). Trimming removed 5 bases from V and 4 bases from J; junction bases left unmatched: 5. CDR3 sequence (DNA): TGTGCCAGTAGTCCCAGCGGGGGGGCTTACGAGCAGTACGTC. Encoded protein: CASSPSGGAYEQYV.

This clone occurred a few times. This chain connects TRBV10-3 to TRBJ2-1; a possible D gene is TRBD2 (6 bases). Germline CDR1 reads ENHRY; CDR2 reads SYGVKD. V lost 0 bases and J lost 8, with 11 bases in between. The CDR3 loop spans 14 amino acids. The CDR3 loop is CAISESGGQDEQFF. CDR3 coding DNA: TGTGCCATCAGTGAGTCGGGGGGTCAGGATGAGCAGTTCTTC.

V and J are TRBV7-2 and TRBJ1-6; D gene unclear. With 1 base removed from V and 7 bases from J, the gap between germline ends came to 8 bases. There are 14 residues in the CDR3. The germline gives CDR1 SGHTA, CDR2 FQGNSA. The DNA of the CDR3 is TGTGCCAGCAGCTTAGGTGTCAGAAATTCACCCCTCCACTTT. The encoded protein is CASSLGVRNSPLHF.

The chain uses TRBV7-6 and TRBJ1-3, with D unclear. Per the germline V gene, CDR1 is SGHVS and CDR2 is FNYEAQ. This CDR3 region has 14 residues. The ends were cut back, 5 bases at V and 0 bases at J, with 8 bases in the middle. The CDR3 DNA reads as TGTGCCAGCAGCCTCCGGAGCTCTGGAAACACCATATATTTT. As protein: CASSLRSSGNTIYF.

The chain links TRBV20-1 to TRBJ1-1; tentatively, D is TRBD1 (5 bases). V lost 5 bases to trimming and J lost 3 bases, with 7 bases between them. The length of the CDR3 is 11 residues. The germline V gene encodes CDR1 DFQATT and CDR2 SNEGSKA (reference sequence). CDR3 sequence (DNA): TGCAGTGCTGGGGACTACACTGAAGCTTTCTTT. Protein sequence: CSAGDYTEAFF.

This chain connects TRBV6-5 to TRBJ2-2, with a tentative D call TRBD1 (5 bases). Deletions cut 10 bases from V and 3 bases from J, with 15 bases between. The CDR3 extends over 14 amino acids. CDR1 is MNHEY, CDR2 SVGAGI, per germline. The CDR3 DNA follows: TGTGCCACACAAAAAACAGGAGACACCGGGGAGCTGTTTTTT. Residues: CATQKTGDTGELFF.

The chain carries TRBV19 and TRBJ1-2, with unresolved D. This CDR3 has 12 residues. In germline, CDR1 is LNHDA, CDR2 SQIVND (reference sequence). V lost 6 bases and J lost 4, with 9 bases in between. The CDR3 nucleotides read TGTGCCAGTAGGGCGGAAAGCTATGGCTACACCTTC. It specifies CASRAESYGYTF.

This chain connects TRBV5-1 to TRBJ2-2; possibly TRBD2 for D (6 bases). Trimming removed 2 bases at V and 6 bases at J, with 14 bases between. Germline V CDR1 and CDR2: SGHRS, YFSETQ. The CDR3 contains 15 residues. The CDR3 bases are TGCGCCAGCAGCTTTGGCTGGGGGGTTGCCGGGGAGCTGTTTTTT. It translates to CASSFGWGVAGELFF. The whole variable domain, filled in from reference TRBV5-1 and TRBJ2-2, reads KAGVTQTPRYLIKTRGQQVTLSCSPISGHRSVSWYQQTPGQGLQFLFEYFSETQRNKGNFPGRFSGRQFSNSRSEMNVSTLELGDSALYLCASSFGWGVAGELFFGEGSRLTVL.

The chain carries TRBV6-2 or TRBV6-3 and TRBJ2-1; 16 bases match TRBD2. CDR1 and CDR2 (germline): MNHEY, SVGEGT. V shed 2 bases and J 4 bases; nucleotides not matched to a gene: 11. CDR3 length equals 20 residues. DNA of the CDR3: TGTGCCAGCAGTTACCAGGTGGGACTAGCGGGGGGGCCGGGTTACAATGAGCAGTTCTTC. Its protein product is CASSYQVGLAGGPGYNEQFF.

The chain carries TRBV27 and TRBJ2-2, with a possible D match to TRBD2 (6 bases). The germline V and J ends were trimmed by 6 bases and 6 bases, with 11 bases remaining between them. CDR1 MNHEY and CDR2 SMNVEV come from the germline V gene (reference sequence). CDR3 length equals 13 residues. CDR3 DNA sequence: TGTGCCAGCAGCCCTGAGCGGGCCGGGGAGCTGTTTTTT. Translation: CASSPERAGELFF.

The chain combines TRBV7-8 with TRBJ2-2; 11 bases map to TRBD2. The CDR3 spans 15 residues. Germline V gene data show CDR1 as SGHVS and CDR2 as FQNEAQ. The ends lost 5 bases at V and 5 bases at J; junction bases unmatched: 4. The CDR3 DNA is TGTGCCAGCAGCGTCGGGACTAGCGGTACCGGGGAGCTGTTTTTT. The encoded protein is CASSVGTSGTGELFF.

This sequence joins TRBV5-1 and TRBJ1-6; D perhaps matches TRBD1 (5 bases). From germline, CDR1 is SGHRS and CDR2 YFSETQ. The CDR3 is made up of 15 amino acids. The V end was cut by 0 bases, the J end by 5 bases, with 9 bases between. The CDR3 coding sequence is TGCGCCAGCAGCTTGGAGTGGGGCAATAATTCACCCCTCCACTTT. Its translation is CASSLEWGNNSPLHF.